These T cell receptor beta chains were read from a single sample in a study of shared clonotypes between healthy human individuals. Produced via immunoSEQ multiplex PCR; TCRdb's table is partial and in-frame only. The sample holds around 700,000 clones, 55% to 75% seen once. What was sequenced was memory CD4+ T cells sorted from blood. The receptors were sampled from a woman in her twenties or thirties in good health. Both conserved end residues are part of each CDR3. D genes are given only for firm matches. Clone size is given for some rows only: seen once, a few or many times, or a class if the clone is expanded.

D,J,size,V,CDR3,DNA
.,TRBJ2-7,.,TRBV19,CASSIDGAYEQYF,TGTGCCAGTAGTATAGACGGAGCCTACGAGCAGTACTTC
.,TRBJ2-5,.,TRBV7-6,CASSLVVGAGETQYF,TGTGCCAGCAGCTTAGTGGTAGGGGCGGGGGAGACCCAGTACTTC
TRBD2,TRBJ2-1,.,TRBV19,CASRSQTSGIVEQFF,TGTGCCAGTCGGTCACAGACTAGCGGGATAGTTGAGCAGTTCTTC
.,TRBJ1-2,few,TRBV10-3,CAISESYSRGYTF,TGTGCCATCAGTGAGTCATACTCCCGGGGCTACACCTTC
.,TRBJ1-5,.,TRBV7-2,CASSLSGGNQPQHF,TGTGCCAGCAGCCTCTCGGGGGGCAATCAGCCCCAGCATTTT
TRBD2,TRBJ2-7,.,TRBV4-1,CASSRGLAALYEQYF,TGCGCCAGCAGCCGGGGACTAGCGGCTCTCTACGAGCAGTACTTC
.,TRBJ2-1,.,TRBV5-1,CASGWIKGVVNEQFF,TGCGCCAGCGGTTGGATCAAAGGGGTCGTGAATGAGCAGTTCTTC
.,TRBJ2-2,.,TRBV6-5,CASTGQSRTGELFF,TGTGCCAGCACGGGGCAGTCGCGCACCGGGGAGCTGTTTTTT
TRBD1,TRBJ1-2,.,TRBV28,CASSFDRDLGYGYTF,TGTGCCAGCAGTTTCGACAGGGACCTCGGATATGGCTACACCTTC
.,TRBJ1-2,once,TRBV4-1,CASSQGLLTTPTPRRLGYTF,TGCGCCAGCAGCCAAGGGCTTCTGACAACTCCGACCCCCCGCCGCCTTGGCTACACCTTC
TRBD2,TRBJ2-1,few,TRBV11-3,CASSLGLAGVWNEQFF,TGTGCCAGCAGCCTAGGACTAGCGGGAGTTTGGAATGAGCAGTTCTTC
.,TRBJ2-7,.,TRBV5-6,CASSLTGLQSGEQYF,TGTGCCAGCAGCTTAACGGGACTCCAATCTGGGGAGCAGTACTTC
.,TRBJ2-5,.,TRBV7-9,CASSLAVVETQYF,TGTGCCAGCAGCTTAGCTGTTGTAGAGACCCAGTACTTC
TRBD2,TRBJ2-7,.,TRBV4-2,CASSQGLAETYEQYF,TGTGCCAGCAGCCAAGGGCTAGCGGAGACCTACGAGCAGTACTTC
TRBD1,TRBJ1-4,.,TRBV4-1,CASSPKTGAGEGEKLFF,TGCGCCAGCAGCCCAAAAACAGGGGCCGGGGAAGGCGAAAAACTGTTTTTT
TRBD1,TRBJ2-2,many,TRBV10-3,CAISRTGGNTGELFF,TGTGCCATCAGTAGGACAGGGGGCAATACCGGGGAGCTGTTTTTT
TRBD2,TRBJ2-1,.,TRBV5-1,CASRPAWEGPGNEQFF,TGCGCCAGCAGACCCGCTTGGGAGGGCCCGGGCAATGAGCAGTTCTTC
.,TRBJ2-5,.,TRBV6-6,CASSYIGLGRETQYF,TGTGCCAGCAGTTACATAGGGCTAGGGAGGGAGACCCAGTACTTC
.,TRBJ1-2,.,TRBV14,CASSPSLAVYGYTF,TGTGCCAGCAGCCCCAGTCTCGCGGTCTATGGCTACACCTTC
TRBD2,TRBJ2-1,.,TRBV23-1,CASSHPGLAYNEQFF,TGCGCCAGCAGCCACCCGGGACTAGCGTACAATGAGCAGTTCTTC
.,TRBJ2-1,.,TRBV2,CATLRRLVNGNEQFF,TGTGCCACCCTAAGGAGGCTAGTAAATGGCAATGAGCAGTTCTTC
.,TRBJ1-3,.,TRBV5-8,CASSLDGSATGNTIYF,TGTGCCAGCAGCTTAGACGGGAGTGCCACTGGAAACACCATATATTTT
.,TRBJ2-5,few,TRBV7-9,CASVVLGVTGETQYF,TGTGCCAGCGTGGTACTAGGAGTTACGGGAGAGACCCAGTACTTC
.,TRBJ1-2,.,TRBV5-1,CASSLYTGNYGYTF,TGCGCCAGCAGCTTGTACACGGGAAACTATGGCTACACCTTC
.,TRBJ1-2,.,TRBV5-1,CASTYGQIYGYTF,TGCGCCAGCACTTACGGGCAGATTTATGGCTACACCTTC
.,TRBJ2-1,few,TRBV29-1,CSVDGLAGRTREQFF,TGCAGCGTTGATGGGCTAGCTGGGCGAACCAGGGAGCAGTTCTTC
.,TRBJ2-2,.,TRBV5-6,CASWPGFSNTGELFF,TGTGCCAGCTGGCCAGGGTTTTCGAACACCGGGGAGCTGTTTTTT
.,TRBJ1-1,.,TRBV29-1,CSVVEQTNTEAFF,TGCAGCGTTGTTGAACAGACGAACACTGAAGCTTTCTTT
.,TRBJ1-1,.,TRBV6-5,CASSYTGLNTEAFF,TGTGCCAGCAGTTACACTGGCCTAAACACTGAAGCTTTCTTT
.,TRBJ2-2,.,TRBV2,CASKPGDGGGELFF,TGTGCCAGCAAACCTGGAGATGGTGGCGGGGAGCTGTTTTTT
.,TRBJ2-7,few,TRBV27,CASRKDGSYEQYF,TGTGCCAGCAGAAAGGACGGATCCTACGAGCAGTACTTC
.,TRBJ1-2,.,TRBV28,CASSAANYGYTF,TGTGCCAGCAGCGCCGCTAACTATGGCTACACCTTC
.,TRBJ1-1,.,TRBV4-1,CASSQEGLGEAFF,TGCGCCAGCAGCCAAGAGGGGTTAGGTGAAGCTTTCTTT
.,TRBJ2-1,few,TRBV11-3,CASSRKVASNEQFF,TGTGCCAGCAGCCGCAAGGTCGCCTCCAATGAGCAGTTCTTC
.,TRBJ1-2,.,TRBV19,CASSSLPRTQRDGYTF,TGTGCCAGTAGTAGTCTACCCCGGACCCAGAGGGATGGCTACACCTTC
TRBD2,TRBJ2-1,.,TRBV7-9,CASSSALAGEMSEQFF,TGTGCCAGCAGCTCAGCCTTAGCGGGAGAAATGAGTGAGCAGTTCTTC
.,TRBJ2-1,.,TRBV25-1,CASSDGKQFF,TGTGCCAGCAGTGATGGAAAGCAGTTCTTC